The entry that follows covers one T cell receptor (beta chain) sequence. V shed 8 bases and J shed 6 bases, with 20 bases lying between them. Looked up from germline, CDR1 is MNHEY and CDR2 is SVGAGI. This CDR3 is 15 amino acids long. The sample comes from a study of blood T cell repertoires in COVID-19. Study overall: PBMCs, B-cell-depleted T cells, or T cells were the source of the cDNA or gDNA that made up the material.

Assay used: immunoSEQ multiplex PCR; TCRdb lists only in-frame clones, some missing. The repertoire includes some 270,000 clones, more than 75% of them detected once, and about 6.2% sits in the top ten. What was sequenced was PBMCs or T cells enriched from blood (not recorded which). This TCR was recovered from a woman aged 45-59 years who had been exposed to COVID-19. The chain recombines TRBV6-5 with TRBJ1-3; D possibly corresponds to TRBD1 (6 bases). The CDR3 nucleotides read TGTGCCAGCGGGACGTTAATAGGGGGAGCAAACACCATATATTTT. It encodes CASGTLIGGANTIYF.